The T cell receptor (beta chain) described here comes from a study of cytomegalovirus exposure and HLA in healthy donors (dated by TCRdb to the late 2010s). About the study as a whole: A later analysis indicated that the roughly 120 validation repertoires were generated on the platform also employed for the roughly 720 repertoires of the first cohort. To predict cytomegalovirus infection status, the study combined high-throughput TCR immunosequencing, statistical association of individual TCRs with disease status, and machine learning. The study aimed to test whether cataloging public T cell receptors could reveal signatures of past pathogen exposure. Besides the first cohort of approximately 710 subjects, a separate validation cohort made up of roughly 120 different subjects was used.

V has 0 bases trimmed and J has 9 bases trimmed; junction bases matching no gene number 7. CDR1 SGHRS and CDR2 YFSETQ are derived from the germline V gene. From the cysteine through the phenylalanine, the CDR3 covers 15 amino acids. Only the CDR3 part of the read is kept: 45 bases, read in frame from the first base. Separate from the roughly 700-subject first cohort, the validation cohort of around 130 subjects was the group to which the donors belonged. On this clone: Which antigen it targets is not known. Per-base quality was not reported, and no clone a single base away is much larger than it.

Receptors were amplified or captured by the immunoSEQ multiplex PCR assay. The authors processed their data as follows. A statistical classification framework was built for diagnosing cytomegalovirus status from the catalog of TCR beta chain sequences. TCRdb took over this immuneACCESS table, retaining in-frame rearrangements with V and J assigned. Such tables are incomplete; in checked studies, under half of the missing clones stem from an unresolved V gene, and the remainder is unexplained. V and J calls and clone size are given by that table; D and trimming were obtained from the DNA. The sample contains some 64,000 clones, almost 97% of them found a single time. More than 0.95% of the sample is taken by the ten largest. Study-level results and caveats: A few of the identified cytomegalovirus-associated TCR beta chains were confirmed in vitro to be specific for cytomegalovirus antigens. According to the authors, the approach could potentially be generalized to other disease states and immunological phenotypes. All 110 or so repertoires were used to score co-occurrence in the validation cohort in a later analysis, because that analysis had no HLA typing for the cohort. The classifier was reported to diagnose cytomegalovirus status with high specificity and sensitivity in both the original cohort and the validation cohort. In a later analysis, TCRs clustered in the first cohort were found to also tend to co-occur in the 110 or so validation repertoires, with 85% to 95% of cluster scores above 0. In the study, around 150 TCR beta chains were listed as associated with cytomegalovirus. Most TCR sequences were seen in very few donors, while some public TCRs were found in many individuals.

The origin of this receptor is a woman between 18 and 29 years old in good health and CMV-seronegative. The chain is encoded by TRBV5-1 joined to TRBJ2-1, with 9 middle bases fitting TRBD2. The sequenced sample consisted of PBMCs. The CDR3 has the sequence CASSLALAGEAEQFF. The DNA reads TGCGCCAGCAGCTTGGCCTTAGCGGGAGAAGCTGAGCAGTTCTTC.